These 2 T cell receptor beta chains share one sample of origin, sequenced in a study of blood T cell repertoires in COVID-19. The assay was immunoSEQ multiplex PCR, and TCRdb's table has in-frame clones only and misses some. The sample carries 200,000 to 250,000 clones, roughly 84% recorded once. Input material: peripheral blood. The source is a man aged 35 to 55 with acute or convalescent COVID-19.

This chain links TRBV5-5 with TRBJ1-6, with a tentative D call TRBD1 (6 bases). This CDR3 has 17 amino acids. CDR1 is SGHKS and CDR2 is YYEKEE in the germline V gene (reference sequence). The V and J ends lost 5 bases and 0 bases respectively, with 15 bases between them. CDR3 sequence (DNA): TGTGCCAGCAGTAACAGGGCCCCCAGCTCCTATAATTCACCCCTCCACTTT. Translating gives CASSNRAPSSYNSPLHF.

The gene calls are TRBV9 and TRBJ1-1, with 10 positions matching TRBD1. CDR3 length: 15 amino acids. Germline CDR1 reads SGDLS; CDR2 reads YYNGEE. The junction had 4 bases not matched to a gene; V was cut back by 0 bases and J by 5 bases. CDR3 in DNA: TGTGCCAGCAGCGTAGACGGGACAGGGGATACTGAAGCTTTCTTT. Translation gives CASSVDGTGDTEAFF.